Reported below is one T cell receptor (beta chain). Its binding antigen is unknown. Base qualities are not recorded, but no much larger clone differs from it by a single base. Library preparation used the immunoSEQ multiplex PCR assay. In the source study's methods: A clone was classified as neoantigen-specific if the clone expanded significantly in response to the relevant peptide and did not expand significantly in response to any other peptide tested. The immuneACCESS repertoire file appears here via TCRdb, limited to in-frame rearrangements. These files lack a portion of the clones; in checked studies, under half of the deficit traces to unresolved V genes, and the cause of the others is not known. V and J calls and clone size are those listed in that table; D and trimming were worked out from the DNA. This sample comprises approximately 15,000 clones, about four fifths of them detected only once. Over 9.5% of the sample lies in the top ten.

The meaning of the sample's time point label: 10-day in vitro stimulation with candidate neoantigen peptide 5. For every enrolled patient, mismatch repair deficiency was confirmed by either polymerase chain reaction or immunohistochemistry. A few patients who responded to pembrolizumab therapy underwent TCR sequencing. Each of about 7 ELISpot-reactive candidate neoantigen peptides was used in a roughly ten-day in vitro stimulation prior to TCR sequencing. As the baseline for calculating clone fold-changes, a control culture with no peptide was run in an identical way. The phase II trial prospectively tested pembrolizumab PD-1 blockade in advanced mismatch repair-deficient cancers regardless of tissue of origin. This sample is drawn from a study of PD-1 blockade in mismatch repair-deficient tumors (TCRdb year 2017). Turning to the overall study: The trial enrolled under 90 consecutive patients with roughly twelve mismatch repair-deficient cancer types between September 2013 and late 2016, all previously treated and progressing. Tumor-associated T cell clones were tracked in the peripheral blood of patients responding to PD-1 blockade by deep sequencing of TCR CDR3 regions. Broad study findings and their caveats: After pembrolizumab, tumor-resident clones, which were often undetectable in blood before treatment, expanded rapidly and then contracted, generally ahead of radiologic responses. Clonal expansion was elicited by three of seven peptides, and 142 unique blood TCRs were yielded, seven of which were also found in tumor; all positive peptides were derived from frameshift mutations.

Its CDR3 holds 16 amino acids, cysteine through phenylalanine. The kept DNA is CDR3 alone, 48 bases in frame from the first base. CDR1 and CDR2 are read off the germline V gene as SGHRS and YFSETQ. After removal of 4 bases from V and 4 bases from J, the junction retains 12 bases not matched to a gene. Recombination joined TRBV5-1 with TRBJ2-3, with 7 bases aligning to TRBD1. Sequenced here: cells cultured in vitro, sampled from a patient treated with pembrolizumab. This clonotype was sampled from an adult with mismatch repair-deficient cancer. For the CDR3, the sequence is CASSHRTGEWADTQYF. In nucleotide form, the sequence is TGCGCCAGCAGCCATAGGACAGGCGAGTGGGCAGATACGCAGTATTTT.